The T cell receptor beta chain under discussion was sequenced for a study of blood T cell repertoires in COVID-19. Authors' analysis steps: Estimates of nucleated cell counts were drawn from the amplification of reference gene primers. The protocol was immunoSEQ multiplex PCR, while the TCRdb copy is restricted to in-frame clones and leaves out a portion. V, J and clone size are taken as reported in that table, and D and trimming were inferred from the DNA itself. The sample carries approximately 110,000 clones, around 84% recorded once. V lost 3 bases to trimming and J lost 2 bases, with 8 bases between them. The germline V gene encodes CDR1 GTSNPN and CDR2 SVGIG (reference sequence). The CDR3 sequence is 13 residues long.

The rearrangement links TRBV30 to TRBJ2-1; D is possibly TRBD1 (5 bases). Source material: peripheral blood. This clonotype was sampled from a human donor in a cohort sampled during active COVID-19. The CDR3 region has the DNA TGTGCCTGGAGGGGGCTAGCCTACAATGAGCAGTTCTTC. Encoded protein: CAWRGLAYNEQFF.